This entry describes one TCR beta chain. What it binds is not known. Sequence data for DNA of cultured CD4+ T cells were generated by the Oncomine TCR Beta short-read assay. Genomic DNA was extracted from cultured CD4+ T cells. TCRdb itself ran the PCR reads through MiXCR, one entry per CDR3 protein. The sample lists about 15,000 distinct CDR3 sequences, over 45% occurring once. The entry originates in a study of vaccination and CD4 T cells after COVID-19. For the study at large: The study drew post-COVID samples a median around 100 days after diagnosis (range 35 to 161). Investigators stimulated cells with overlapping spike peptides drawn from SARS-CoV-2, HCoV-NL63, HCoV-OC43 and HCoV-229E.

The CDR3 sequence is 15 residues long. Germline CDR1 reads MNHNS; CDR2 reads SASEGT. Trimming left V 8 bases short and J 6 bases short, with 20 bases between. Stated treatment: roughly 10-day PBMC culture with coronavirus spike peptide pools or control peptides (ViraFEST assay). At both days 3 and 7, half the medium was replaced with fresh IL-2 medium. Sequenced material: cultured CD4+ T cells from blood, taken after SARS-CoV-2 vaccination. This TCR was sampled from a human donor with COVID-19. The chain couples TRBV6-1 to TRBJ2-4; D not certain. The CDR3 region is CASYGYGRTLNIQYF. In DNA, the CDR3 is TGTGCCAGCTATGGGTACGGCAGGACCTTAAACATTCAGTACTTC.